The next 2 T cell receptor beta chains were all read from a single sample in a study of OX40 agonist ivuxolimab in advanced cancers. Profiling relied on immunoSEQ multiplex PCR, and the TCRdb table lists in-frame clones only, not all of them. Found here are approximately 82,000 clones, 70% to 90% of them singletons; the top ten hold approximately 6.5%. The source was CD4+ or CD8+ T cells sorted from blood, collected in a trial of the OX40 agonist ivuxolimab. These TCRs come from an adult with an advanced solid tumor such as melanoma, head and neck, liver or kidney cancer.

The genes are TRBV9 and TRBJ2-7; 10 nucleotides align to TRBD2. The CDR3 spans 16 residues. CDR1 and CDR2 from the germline V gene are SGDLS and YYNGEE. Trimming removed 6 bases from V and 2 bases from J; junction bases left unmatched: 11. The CDR3 DNA sequence: TGTGCCAGCACCCCCGGACTAGCGGCGAAAACCTACGAGCAGTACTTC. Translation gives CASTPGLAAKTYEQYF.

In this sample, this clone turned up a few times. Other DNA sequences in this specimen translate into the identical CDR3. The chain couples TRBV7-8 to TRBJ2-7; TRBD2 aligns across 11 bases. V lost 5 bases to trimming and J lost 2 bases; unmatched junction nucleotides: 8. CDR1 and CDR2 from the germline V gene are SGHVS and FQNEAQ. The CDR3 is 16 residues long. The CDR3 DNA is TGTGCCAGCAGCCCTATGCGACTAGCGGGACCCTACGAGCAGTACTTC. Translating gives CASSPMRLAGPYEQYF.